The next 31 T cell receptor beta chains were all read from a single sample in a study of graft-versus-host responses after intestinal transplantation. Repertoires were generated with immunoSEQ multiplex PCR, while TCRdb's copy carries only in-frame clones and drops some. Here the sample spans around 130,000 clones, roughly 92% being singletons. Their target antigens are unknown. The starting material was unstimulated CD4+ T cells sorted from spleen or lymph node cells, obtained before intestinal transplant. Receptors were obtained from a human donor who received an intestinal transplant.

The chain links TRBV4-2 to TRBJ2-5, with D unresolved. Germline CDR1 LGHNA, CDR2 YNFKEQ. The CDR3 contains 14 residues. V was trimmed by 2 bases and J by 2 bases, leaving 9 bases between them. This chain's CDR3 is CASSQRGHQETQYF. DNA of the CDR3: TGTGCCAGCAGCCAACGTGGTCATCAAGAGACCCAGTACTTC.

The rearrangement uses TRBV19 and TRBJ2-3, with 15 nucleotides matching TRBD2. The CDR3 has 16 residues. J was trimmed by 4 bases and V by 4 bases; bases with no gene match: 3. Germline assignment: CDR1 LNHDA and CDR2 SQIVND (reference sequence). Here the CDR3 reads CASSRGTSGGSDTQYF. The CDR3, as DNA: TGTGCCAGTAGTAGGGGGACTAGCGGGGGGTCAGATACGCAGTATTTT.

This chain joins TRBV10-3 and TRBJ1-1; D gene uncertain. The CDR3 consists of 12 residues. V was cut by 3 bases and J by 7 bases, with 9 bases left in between. In germline, CDR1 is ENHRY, CDR2 SYGVKD. The CDR3 loop is CAISDLSFEAFF. The CDR3 DNA follows: TGTGCCATCAGTGATCTGTCCTTTGAAGCTTTCTTT.

V is TRBV7-9 and J is TRBJ1-2; 7 positions match TRBD1. Germline V gene sequence: CDR1 SEHNR, CDR2 FQNEAQ (reference sequence). This CDR3 spans 15 amino acids. With 4 bases clipped from V and 6 bases from J, the junction kept 11 bases outside the gene matches. The CDR3 bases are TGTGCCAGCAGCTCCATAGGACAGGCTCTTGATGGCTACACCTTC. Its protein is CASSSIGQALDGYTF.

The genes are TRBV6-1 and TRBJ1-2; 10 nucleotides match TRBD1. The CDR3 contains 15 residues. Germline CDR1 reads MNHNS; CDR2 reads SASEGT. The ends lost 6 bases at V and 6 bases at J; junction bases unmatched: 10. The CDR3 sequence is CASSAPRTGGNGYTF. The CDR3, as DNA: TGTGCCAGCAGCGCTCCCCGGACAGGGGGGAATGGCTACACCTTC.

The CDR3, as DNA: TGCGCCAGCAGCTTGCGGGGGGGCAGCTCTGGGGCCAACGTCCTGACTTTC. The encoded protein is CASSLRGGSSGANVLTF. V is TRBV5-1 and J is TRBJ2-6, with 8 bases lining up with TRBD2. CDR3 length: 17 residues. Looked up from germline, CDR1 is SGHRS and CDR2 is YFSETQ. V trimming: 1 base; J trimming: 0 bases; junction bases outside the gene matches: 3.

The chain has TRBV5-1 and TRBJ1-4, with D uncertain. With 0 bases removed from V and 8 bases from J, the gap between germline ends came to 5 bases. The germline V gene has CDR1 SGHRS and CDR2 YFSETQ. The CDR3 is 12 amino acids. CDR3 DNA: TGCGCCAGCAGCTTGGCGGGAGAAAAACTGTTTTTT. Its protein is CASSLAGEKLFF.

The chain links TRBV6-1 to TRBJ2-2; the match to TRBD1 covers 7 bases. CDR1 MNHNS and CDR2 SASEGT come from the germline V gene. This CDR3 has 14 residues. The V and J ends lost 5 bases and 3 bases, in that order; junction bases with no gene match: 3. CDR3 in amino acids: CASSLQGYTGELFF. CDR3 sequence (DNA): TGTGCCAGCAGTCTACAGGGGTACACCGGGGAGCTGTTTTTT.

The genes are TRBV5-1 and TRBJ2-7; the match to TRBD1 covers 9 bases. The trim removed 4 bases at V and 5 bases at J, leaving 13 bases unmatched. The CDR3 runs 16 residues. The V gene's germline CDR1 is SGHRS and CDR2 YFSETQ. The CDR3, as DNA: TGCGCCAGCAGCCTATTCAGGGACAGGGATGTCGACGAGCAGTACTTC. Amino acid sequence: CASSLFRDRDVDEQYF.

The CDR3 reads CAWSDVTGELFF. In DNA, the CDR3 is TGTGCCTGGAGTGATGTAACCGGGGAGCTGTTTTTT. The rearrangement links TRBV30 to TRBJ2-2, with D unclear. The V end was cut by 1 base, the J end by 5 bases, with 5 bases between. The CDR3 has 12 residues. Per germline, CDR1 GTSNPN and CDR2 SVGIG (reference sequence).

The CDR3 spells CASTGGGEGFPRVTGELFF. As DNA, the CDR3 is TGCGCCAGCACAGGCGGGGGGGAAGGATTTCCAAGAGTAACCGGGGAGCTGTTTTTT. The chain joins TRBV10-2 to TRBJ2-2, with 9 bases fitting TRBD2. Trimming cost V 7 bases and J 5 bases; bases outside gene matches: 20. Germline loops: CDR1 WSHSY, CDR2 SAAADI. The CDR3 runs 19 residues.

This chain connects TRBV6-1 to TRBJ2-6; 7 nucleotides agree with TRBD2. There are 15 residues in the CDR3. The J segment lost 2 bases and the V segment lost 2 bases, leaving 0 bases of the junction unmatched. In germline, CDR1 is MNHNS, CDR2 SASEGT. CDR3: CASSERGAGANVLTF. The CDR3 DNA reads TGTGCCAGCAGTGAACGGGGGGCTGGGGCCAACGTCCTGACTTTC.

V and J are TRBV5-5 and TRBJ2-7; 10 nucleotides line up with TRBD1. The CDR3 spans 14 residues. The germline gives CDR1 SGHKS, CDR2 YYEKEE (reference sequence). V was clipped by 4 bases and J by 4 bases; unmatched bases: 5. In DNA form, the CDR3 reads TGTGCCAGCAGCCCGGGACAGGGGTTGTACGAGCAGTACTTC. Its translation is CASSPGQGLYEQYF.

This clone appeared a single time. V is TRBV11-2 and J is TRBJ2-5; either TRBD1 or TRBD2 may supply D (6 bases each). CDR3 length: 17 amino acids. V shed 2 bases and J shed 1 base, with 17 bases lying between them. Looked up from germline, CDR1 is SGHAT and CDR2 is FQNNGV. This CDR3 is CASSLWREGGSQETQYF. CDR3 DNA: TGTGCCAGCAGCTTATGGCGTGAGGGGGGATCCCAAGAGACCCAGTACTTC. The variable domain in full, with the rest retrieved from reference TRBV11-2 and TRBJ2-5, is EAGVAQSPRYKIIEKRQSVAFWCNPISGHATLYWYQQILGQGPKLLIQFQNNGVVDDSQLPKDRFSAERLKGVDSTLKIQPAKLEDSAVYLCASSLWREGGSQETQYFGPGTRLLVL.

The chain uses TRBV5-1 and TRBJ2-4, with D possibly being TRBD1 (5 bases). The CDR3 is 14 amino acids. CDR1 SGHRS and CDR2 YFSETQ come from the germline V gene. V was clipped by 4 bases and J by 7 bases, with 15 bases between them. CDR3 sequence: CASSPDRGRNIQYF. CDR3 in DNA: TGCGCCAGCAGCCCCGACAGAGGCCGGAACATTCAGTACTTC. The full variable domain, rest sourced from reference TRBV5-1 and TRBJ2-4, is KAGVTQTPRYLIKTRGQQVTLSCSPISGHRSVSWYQQTPGQGLQFLFEYFSETQRNKGNFPGRFSGRQFSNSRSEMNVSTLELGDSALYLCASSPDRGRNIQYFGAGTRLSVL.

This sequence joins TRBV5-4 and TRBJ1-2; TRBD1 might be the D (5 bases). The CDR3 extends over 14 amino acids. V shed 1 base and J shed 5 bases, with 12 bases lying between them. Looked up from germline, CDR1 is SGHNT and CDR2 is YYREEE (reference sequence). CDR3 residues: CASSLQGVTYGYTF. The CDR3 DNA is TGTGCCAGCAGCTTGCAGGGAGTAACGTATGGCTACACCTTC.

The chain carries TRBV7-9 and TRBJ2-7, with a possible D match to TRBD2 (6 bases). The CDR3 sequence is 14 residues long. The germline V gene has CDR1 SEHNR and CDR2 FQNEAQ (reference sequence). V was shortened by 3 bases and J by 4 bases, with 13 bases between the two germline ends. CDR3 bases: TGTGCCAGCAGCTTTATCGGGAGAAGGTACGAGCAGTACTTC. Translation gives CASSFIGRRYEQYF.

This chain connects TRBV5-8 to TRBJ1-3, with D unclear. Trimming removed 0 bases from V and 0 bases from J, with 7 bases in between. CDR1 is SGHTS and CDR2 is YDEGEE in the germline V gene. There are 15 residues in the CDR3. The CDR3 loop reads CASSLDGSSGNTIYF. The CDR3 nucleotides are TGTGCCAGCAGCTTGGACGGCAGCTCTGGAAACACCATATATTTT.

The chain combines TRBV2 with TRBJ2-1; a possible D gene is TRBD1 (6 bases). The V gene lost 8 bases and the J gene lost 0 bases, with 11 bases spanning the gap. Germline lookup yields CDR1 SNHLY and CDR2 FYNNEI. CDR3 length: 14 residues. The CDR3 loop reads CASLDRSSYNEQFF. CDR3 DNA sequence: TGTGCCAGCCTTGACAGGAGCTCCTACAATGAGCAGTTCTTC.

This rearrangement joins TRBV4-1 to TRBJ1-1, with D possibly matching TRBD1 (5 bases). With 2 bases removed from V and 4 bases from J, the gap between germline ends came to 11 bases. This CDR3 region has 14 residues. Germline assignment: CDR1 MGHRA and CDR2 YSYEKL. CDR3 in amino acids: CASSQSDRRTEAFF. Here the CDR3 DNA reads TGCGCCAGCAGCCAAAGCGACAGACGCACTGAAGCTTTCTTT.

The chain has TRBV5-1 and TRBJ1-2; D remains unclear. CDR1 and CDR2 (germline): SGHRS, YFSETQ. The CDR3 contains 15 residues. Trimming removed 4 bases at V and 8 bases at J, with 21 bases between. The CDR3 reads CASSLRRGILGGYTF. Here the CDR3 DNA reads TGCGCCAGCAGCCTGAGGCGGGGAATTCTGGGCGGCTACACCTTC.

The chain links TRBV9 to TRBJ2-3; 9 bases match TRBD2. Germline assignment: CDR1 SGDLS and CDR2 YYNGEE. V gave up 1 base and J gave up 1 base; unmatched junction bases: 13. CDR3 length: 19 residues. DNA of the CDR3: TGTGCCAGCAGCGTACGGCTAGCGGGACAAGGCGGAGGCACAGATACGCAGTATTTT. Translated: CASSVRLAGQGGGTDTQYF.

The chain joins TRBV6-5 to TRBJ2-5; the D is unclear. The CDR3 has 14 amino acids. The germline V gene has CDR1 MNHEY and CDR2 SVGAGI. The V end was cut by 4 bases, the J end by 5 bases, with 14 bases between. The CDR3 protein is CASSLDRVRETQYF. DNA for the CDR3: TGTGCCAGCAGTTTGGATCGGGTCCGGGAGACCCAGTACTTC.

A single count supports this clone. The rearrangement links TRBV25-1 to TRBJ1-1; D may be TRBD1 (5 bases). CDR1 is MGHDK, CDR2 SYGVNS, per germline. Trimming stripped 4 bases from V and 2 bases from J, with 11 bases between. The CDR3 consists of 14 residues. The chain's CDR3 is CASSAPRGNTEAFF. The CDR3 DNA follows: TGTGCCAGCAGTGCGCCAAGGGGAAACACTGAAGCTTTCTTT.

The rearrangement joins TRBV2 to TRBJ1-1, with TRBD1 as a possible D gene (5 bases). The CDR3 has 13 residues. The germline CDR1 and CDR2 sequences are SNHLY and FYNNEI. V dropped 11 bases and J dropped 3 bases, with 16 bases sitting between them. The CDR3 DNA reads TGTGCCGGTAGTCTGAGGGGTTACACTGAAGCTTTCTTT. Amino acid sequence: CAGSLRGYTEAFF.

The chain is built from TRBV5-1 and TRBJ1-2; D remains ambiguous. CDR3 length: 17 residues. Trimming pared 0 bases from V and 0 bases from J, leaving 15 bases between. Germline lookup yields CDR1 SGHRS and CDR2 YFSETQ. CDR3 amino acids: CASSLDGGFGSNYGYTF. The CDR3 bases are TGCGCCAGCAGCTTGGATGGAGGGTTCGGCTCTAACTATGGCTACACCTTC.

The chain uses TRBV5-4 and TRBJ1-3, with TRBD1 matching 8 bases. Per the germline V gene, CDR1 is SGHNT and CDR2 is YYREEE (reference sequence). CDR3 size: 14 residues. Unmatched junction bases numbered 3, after V lost 4 bases and J lost 3 bases. CDR3 in amino acids: CASSPGQGGNTIYF. The CDR3 DNA reads as TGTGCCAGCAGCCCCGGACAGGGTGGAAACACCATATATTTT. The full variable domain, completed using reference TRBV5-4 and TRBJ1-3, is ETGVTQSPTHLIKTRGQQVTLRCSSQSGHNTVSWYQQALGQGPQFIFQYYREEENGRGNFPPRFSGLQFPNYSSELNVNALELDDSALYLCASSPGQGGNTIYFGEGSWLTVV.

J is TRBJ2-5 and V is TRBV11-2; D call uncertain. Trimming left V 5 bases short and J 5 bases short, with 15 bases between. CDR1 is SGHAT and CDR2 is FQNNGV in the germline V gene. This CDR3 spans 14 amino acids. In DNA, the CDR3 is TGTGCCAGCAGCCCCCCGACTGGAGTGGAGACCCAGTACTTC. Translated: CASSPPTGVETQYF. Full variable domain (outside the CDR3, taken from reference TRBV11-2 and TRBJ2-5): EAGVAQSPRYKIIEKRQSVAFWCNPISGHATLYWYQQILGQGPKLLIQFQNNGVVDDSQLPKDRFSAERLKGVDSTLKIQPAKLEDSAVYLCASSPPTGVETQYFGPGTRLLVL.

The chain combines TRBV6-6 with TRBJ2-6; D unresolved. The CDR3 totals 16 residues. V was pared by 5 bases and J by 0 bases, with 11 bases between. CDR1 and CDR2 from the germline V gene are MNHNY and SVGAGI (reference sequence). The CDR3: CASSPNTNSGANVLTF. CDR3 coding DNA: TGTGCCAGCAGTCCCAACACTAACTCTGGGGCCAACGTCCTGACTTTC.

CDR3 protein: CASSVTGALGSYNEQFF. CDR3 bases: TGTGCCAGCAGCGTCACGGGGGCCTTAGGGTCCTACAATGAGCAGTTCTTC. This chain links TRBV9 with TRBJ2-1; D assignment may be TRBD1 or TRBD2 (6 bases each). V lost 2 bases and J lost 1, with 16 bases in between. From germline, CDR1 is SGDLS and CDR2 YYNGEE. This CDR3 is built from 17 residues.

The chain couples TRBV5-1 to TRBJ1-1; the match to TRBD1 covers 7 bases. Germline-derived CDR1 and CDR2 are SGHRS and YFSETQ. Unmatched junction bases numbered 6, after V lost 0 bases and J lost 4 bases. This CDR3 has 15 amino acids. CDR3 protein: CASSLAGQGVTEAFF. The CDR3 nucleotides are TGCGCCAGCAGCTTGGCCGGGCAGGGGGTCACTGAAGCTTTCTTT.